This TCR beta chain stems from a study of type 1 regulatory T cells. About the research overall: This in vitro CD4 product, T-allo10, is enriched for Tr1 cells and alloantigen-specific.

The CDR3 is made up of 14 amino acids. The germline CDR1 and CDR2 sequences are SGHDT and YYEEEE. V was trimmed by 3 bases and J by 6 bases, leaving 16 bases between them. In TCRdb, the reads were re-called with MiXCR into one record per CDR3 protein. The sample includes 88,000 or so distinct CDR3 sequences, around a third of them seen just once. This sequence joins TRBV5-6 and TRBJ2-7, with D hard to call. The specimen sequenced was CD4+ T cells, either the whole sample or a sorted fraction (not recorded which). The receptor's source is a human donor in good health. CDR3 in DNA: TGTGCCAGCAGCTCGGCACCTGGCTTCGGCGAGCAGTACTTC. Its translation is CASSSAPGFGEQYF.